The TCR beta chain under discussion was sequenced for a study of blood T cell repertoires in COVID-19. Whole-study context: Samples representing acute and convalescent COVID-19 were sourced from the United States, Italy and Spain. Nucleic acid was either cDNA or gDNA, and it came from T cells, B-cell-depleted T cells, or PBMCs.

As originally analysed: Amplified reference gene primers provided the basis for estimating nucleated cell counts. Measured with immunoSEQ multiplex PCR; TCRdb has only the in-frame clones, and not every one. Clone size and the V and J calls come from that table; the DNA yielded D and trimming. The table includes around 81,000 clones, more than 80% detected once. V shed 4 bases, J shed 0 bases, and the junction held 5 bases outside the gene matches. Germline lookup yields CDR1 SNHLY and CDR2 FYNNEI. This CDR3 has 15 residues. The genes are TRBV2 and TRBJ1-2; the match to TRBD1 covers 7 bases. This TCR was sampled from a human donor in a cohort sampled during active COVID-19. Sequences were obtained from peripheral blood. For the CDR3, the DNA is TGTGCCAGCAGTGTCCGGGACAGAACTAACTATGGCTACACCTTC. It encodes CASSVRDRTNYGYTF.